Each of the 14 T cell receptor beta chains below was sequenced from the same sample in a study of blood T cells in healthy people across ages (dated by TCRdb to about 2015). Libraries were built with 5' RACE. The reads were generated on an Illumina HiSeq 2500. A second PCR of about 6 to 11 cycles was run with a J-beta primer mix and a sample-barcoded 5' primer. Using fastp at Q25 and MiXCR, TCRdb reprocessed the public reads and kept productive beta chains. One record per CDR3 amino acid sequence lists the most common genes and DNA. This sample comprises fewer than 2,000,000 distinct CDR3 sequences, around 36% of them detected only once. The ten largest clones represent 11% of the sample. Sample: blood. The receptors were gathered from a woman aged 30 to 39 in good health.

This clonotype was seen many times. The rearrangement joins TRBV3-1 to TRBJ2-1; the match to TRBD1 covers 7 bases. The junction had 11 bases not matched to a gene; V was cut back by 4 bases and J by 14 bases. Germline V lookup: CDR1 LGHDT, CDR2 YNNKEL (reference sequence). This CDR3 has 13 amino acids. The CDR3 region has the DNA TGTGCCAGCAGCCCCACAGGGGTTTCATATGAGTTCTTC. Translating gives CASSPTGVSYEFF.

In nucleotides, the CDR3 is TGTGCCAGCAGTGAGTCAGGGCTCGGGGAGACCCAGTACTTC. Translated: CASSESGLGETQYF. The rearrangement joins TRBV28 to TRBJ2-5, with D possibly matching TRBD1 (5 bases). There are 14 residues in the CDR3. V was cut by 5 bases and J by 5 bases, with 15 bases left in between. Germline CDR1 reads MDHEN; CDR2 reads SYDVKM.

A remark on this clonotype: The junction shows a germline mismatch at one end, possibly a read error. The chain uses TRBV29-1 and TRBJ1-2; D not resolved. The CDR3 is 16 residues long. Germline assignment: CDR1 SQVTM and CDR2 ANQGSEA. Here the CDR3 DNA reads TGCAGCATTGAGGGTCCCGGGAACGTAGCTAACTATGGCTACACCTTC. Translating it yields CSIEGPGNVANYGYTF.

This clonotype has more than one count but fewer than ten. CDR3 coding DNA: TGCAGTGCTAGAGGGCCCCCGGGCGGGGCCCTCTACAATGAGCAGTTCTTC. Translating it yields CSARGPPGGALYNEQFF. V usage is TRBV20-1 and J usage is TRBJ2-1; TRBD2 might be the D (6 bases). Trimming left V 1 base short and J 3 bases short, with 19 bases between. This CDR3 contains 17 residues. In germline, CDR1 is DFQATT, CDR2 SNEGSKA (reference sequence).

This chain links TRBV10-2 with TRBJ2-7; D ambiguous. The CDR3 is 16 amino acids. CDR1 and CDR2 from the germline V gene are WSHSY and SAAADI. V gave up 2 bases and J gave up 3 bases, with 17 bases separating them. For the CDR3, the DNA is TGCGCCAGCAGTGAGCCGGGCTACCGGAGCCTCTACGAGCAGTACTTC. It is translated as CASSEPGYRSLYEQYF.

This chain uses TRBV5-1 with TRBJ1-5; D possibly corresponds to TRBD1 (6 bases). The V gene's germline CDR1 is SGHRS and CDR2 YFSETQ. V dropped 2 bases and J dropped 1 base, with 10 bases sitting between them. The CDR3 sequence is 15 residues long. This CDR3 is CASSLTGTSNQPQHF. CDR3 nucleotide sequence: TGCGCCAGCAGCTTAACCGGGACAAGCAATCAGCCCCAGCATTTT. Variable domain in full (rest from reference TRBV5-1 and TRBJ1-5): KAGVTQTPRYLIKTRGQQVTLSCSPISGHRSVSWYQQTPGQGLQFLFEYFSETQRNKGNFPGRFSGRQFSNSRSEMNVSTLELGDSALYLCASSLTGTSNQPQHFGDGTRLSIL.

This clonotype occurred many times. The chain has TRBV3-1 and TRBJ2-7; perhaps D is TRBD1 or TRBD2 (5 bases each). The germline CDR1 and CDR2 sequences are LGHDT and YNNKEL (reference sequence). This CDR3 comprises 15 residues. Trimming cost V 1 base and J 4 bases, with 14 bases left between them. CDR3 in DNA: TGTGCCAGCAGCCAAGGGGTCGGGGCTAGTTACGAGCAGTACTTC. Translating gives CASSQGVGASYEQYF.

The V call is TRBV5-1, the J call TRBJ1-2; 8 bases line up with TRBD1. The junction had 6 bases not matched to a gene; V was cut back by 5 bases and J by 3 bases. The CDR3 runs 14 residues. CDR1 and CDR2 from the germline V gene are SGHRS and YFSETQ. CDR3 bases: TGCGCCAGCAGACCCGGACAGGGAGACTATGGCTACACCTTC. The encoded protein is CASRPGQGDYGYTF.

This clonotype was detected many times. The V and J genes are TRBV3-1 and TRBJ2-7; D call uncertain. The CDR3 has 14 amino acids. From germline, CDR1 is LGHDT and CDR2 YNNKEL (reference sequence). V was trimmed by 2 bases and J by 2 bases, leaving 10 bases between them. DNA for the CDR3: TGTGCCAGCAGCCAATTGGCGGTTACCTACGAGCAGTACTTC. It specifies CASSQLAVTYEQYF.

The V gene is TRBV7-8, the J gene TRBJ2-1; TRBD2 matches at 11 bases. J was trimmed by 4 bases and V by 5 bases; bases with no gene match: 13. CDR1 is SGHVS and CDR2 is FQNEAQ in the germline V gene. The CDR3 length is 18 residues. The CDR3 bases are TGTGCCAGCAGCCAACCACCCCAGACTAGCGGGGTTTACAATGAGCAGTTCTTC. It translates to CASSQPPQTSGVYNEQFF.

This chain connects TRBV12-3 or TRBV12-4 to TRBJ1-6, with TRBD1 identical over 10 bases. V was pared by 7 bases and J by 8 bases, with 5 bases of the junction left unmatched. The CDR3 spans 14 residues. The CDR3 DNA follows: TGTGCCAGCACTCCCGGGACAGGGGATTCACCCCTCCACTTT. Its protein is CASTPGTGDSPLHF.

The chain combines TRBV19 with TRBJ2-1, with 10 bases fitting TRBD2. This CDR3 is built from 17 residues. CDR1 is LNHDA, CDR2 SQIVND, per germline (reference sequence). The J segment lost 0 bases and the V segment lost 1 base, leaving 3 bases of the junction unmatched. CDR3 sequence reads: CASSIGLAGASYNEQFF. The DNA of the CDR3 is TGTGCCAGTAGTATAGGTCTAGCGGGGGCCTCCTACAATGAGCAGTTCTTC.

Ten or more counts support this clonotype. The chain has TRBV5-1 and TRBJ2-7; D unresolved. The CDR3 has 15 amino acids. V was shortened by 0 bases and J by 2 bases, with 12 bases between the two germline ends. CDR1 SGHRS and CDR2 YFSETQ come from the germline V gene. In DNA form, the CDR3 reads TGCGCCAGCAGCTTGGCCCCTTTGGGGACCTACGAGCAGTACTTC. Translated: CASSLAPLGTYEQYF.

The V and J genes are TRBV27 and TRBJ2-7; possible D gene TRBD2, 6 bases. The end of the DNA aligns better with TRBJ2-5, so the J call may be wrong. The CDR3 has 13 residues. Germline CDR1 reads MNHEY; CDR2 reads SMNVEV (reference sequence). The CDR3 reads CASSHGGLETQYF. CDR3 sequence (DNA): TGTGCCAGCAGCCACGGAGGGTTAGAGACCCAGTACTTC.